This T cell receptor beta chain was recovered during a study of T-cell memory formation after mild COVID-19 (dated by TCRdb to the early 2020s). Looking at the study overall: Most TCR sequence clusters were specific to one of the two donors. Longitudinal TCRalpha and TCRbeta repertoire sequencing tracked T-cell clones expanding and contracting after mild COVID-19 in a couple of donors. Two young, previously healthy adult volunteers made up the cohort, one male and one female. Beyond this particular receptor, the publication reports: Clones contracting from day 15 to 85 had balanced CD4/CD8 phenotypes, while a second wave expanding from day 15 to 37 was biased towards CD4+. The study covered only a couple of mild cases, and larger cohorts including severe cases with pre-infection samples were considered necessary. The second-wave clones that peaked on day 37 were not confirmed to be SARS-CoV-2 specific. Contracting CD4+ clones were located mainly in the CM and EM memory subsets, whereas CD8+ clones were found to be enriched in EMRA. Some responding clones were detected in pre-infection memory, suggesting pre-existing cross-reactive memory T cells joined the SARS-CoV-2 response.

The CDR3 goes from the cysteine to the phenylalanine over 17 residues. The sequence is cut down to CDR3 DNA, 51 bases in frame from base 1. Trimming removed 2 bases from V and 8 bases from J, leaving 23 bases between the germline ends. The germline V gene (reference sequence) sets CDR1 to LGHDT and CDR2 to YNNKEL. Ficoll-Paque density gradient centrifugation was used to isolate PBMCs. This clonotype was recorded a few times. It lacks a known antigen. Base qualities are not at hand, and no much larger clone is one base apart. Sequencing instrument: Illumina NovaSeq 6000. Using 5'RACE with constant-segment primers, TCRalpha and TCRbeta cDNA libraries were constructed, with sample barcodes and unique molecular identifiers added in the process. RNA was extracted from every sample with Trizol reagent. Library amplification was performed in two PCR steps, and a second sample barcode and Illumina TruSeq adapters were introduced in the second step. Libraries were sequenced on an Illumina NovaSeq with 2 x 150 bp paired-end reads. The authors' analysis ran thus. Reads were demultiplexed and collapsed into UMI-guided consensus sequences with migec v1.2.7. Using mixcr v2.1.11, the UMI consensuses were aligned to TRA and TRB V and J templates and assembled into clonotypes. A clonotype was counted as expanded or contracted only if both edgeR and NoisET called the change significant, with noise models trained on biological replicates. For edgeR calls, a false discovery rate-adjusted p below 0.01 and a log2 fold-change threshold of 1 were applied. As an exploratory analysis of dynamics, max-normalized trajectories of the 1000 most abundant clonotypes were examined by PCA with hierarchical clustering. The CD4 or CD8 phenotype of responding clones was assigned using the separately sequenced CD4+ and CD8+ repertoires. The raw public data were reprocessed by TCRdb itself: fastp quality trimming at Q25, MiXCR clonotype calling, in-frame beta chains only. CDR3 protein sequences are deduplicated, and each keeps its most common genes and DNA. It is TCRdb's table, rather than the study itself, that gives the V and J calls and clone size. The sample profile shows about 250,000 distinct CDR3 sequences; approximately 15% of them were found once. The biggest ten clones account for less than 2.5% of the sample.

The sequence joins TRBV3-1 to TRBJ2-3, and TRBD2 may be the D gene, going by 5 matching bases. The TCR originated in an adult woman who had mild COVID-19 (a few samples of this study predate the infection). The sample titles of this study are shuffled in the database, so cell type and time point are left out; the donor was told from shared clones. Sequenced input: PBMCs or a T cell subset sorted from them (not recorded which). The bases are TGTGCCAGCAGCCAAATCTCTCGGGGAAAGGCCCCAGGTACGCAGTATTTT. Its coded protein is CASSQISRGKAPGTQYF.